This T cell receptor (beta chain) was recovered during a study of cytomegalovirus exposure and HLA in healthy donors. Study-level results: Most TCRs appeared rarely, but some public TCRs recurred in many donors.

With 60 Vbeta and 13 Jbeta primers, the PCR was carried out. The data were produced by immunoSEQ multiplex PCR, yet TCRdb's version contains in-frame clones alone and is incomplete. The table lists 45,000 to 55,000 clones, over 60% of them singletons, with more than 6.5% in the top ten. Note on this clone: What it binds is unknown.

Germline V CDR1 and CDR2: MNHEY, SMNVEV (reference sequence). This CDR3 has 18 amino acids. The ends lost 6 bases at V and 4 bases at J; junction bases unmatched: 15. The chain couples TRBV27 to TRBJ1-6; the match to TRBD1 covers 7 bases. The source is a young man in good health and CMV-seropositive. The sample taken for sequencing was PBMCs. The CDR3 DNA reads as TGTGCCAGCAGCTTCCTACAGGGGTTCGATTCGTATAATTCACCCCTCCACTTT. Translated: CASSFLQGFDSYNSPLHF.